This passage covers 13 T cell receptor beta chains from one sample sequenced in a study of blood T cells in healthy people across ages. Sample-barcoded 5' priming and a J-beta primer mix drove a second PCR of about 6 to 12 cycles. TCRdb reprocessed the 5' RACE reads via MiXCR and lists one record per CDR3 protein. The sample shows some 860,000 distinct CDR3 sequences, roughly 50% of them seen only once. Sequencing was done on a sample of blood. These receptor sequences come from a man in his forties in good health.

The V and J genes are TRBV7-2 and TRBJ2-3, with TRBD2 matching 9 bases. With V trimmed by 1 base and J by 2 bases, 7 bases remained unmatched. Looked up from germline, CDR1 is SGHTA and CDR2 is FQGNSA. CDR3 size: 17 residues. In DNA form, the CDR3 reads TGTGCCAGCAGCTTAGGGGGCGGGAGGGTTAACACAGATACGCAGTATTTT. Protein sequence: CASSLGGGRVNTDTQYF.

V and J are TRBV7-2 and TRBJ2-3; TRBD2 agrees at 12 bases. Losses at the gene ends were 0 bases for V and 4 bases for J; bases not matched to a gene: 2. Germline CDR1 is SGHTA and CDR2 is FQGNSA. The CDR3 is 16 amino acids. The DNA of the CDR3 is TGTGCCAGCAGCTTAGCAGCTAGCGGGAGGGCAGATACGCAGTATTTT. This encodes CASSLAASGRADTQYF.

V and J are TRBV7-9 and TRBJ2-5; TRBD2 matches at 8 bases. The CDR3 has 18 residues. With V trimmed by 0 bases and J by 4 bases, 13 bases remained unmatched. Germline CDR1 reads SEHNR; CDR2 reads FQNEAQ (reference sequence). DNA of the CDR3: TGTGCCAGCAGCTTAGCTGCTAGCGGCGGGGGGACCAGAGAGACCCAGTACTTC. As protein: CASSLAASGGGTRETQYF. Full variable domain (remainder filled in from reference TRBV7-9 and TRBJ2-5): DTGVSQNPRHKITKRGQNVTFRCDPISEHNRLYWYRQTLGQGPEFLTYFQNEAQLEKSRLLSDRFSAERPKGSFSTLEIQRTEQGDSAMYLCASSLAASGGGTRETQYFGPGTRLLVL.

The chain carries TRBV7-2 and TRBJ1-2, with D possibly matching TRBD1 (5 bases). Germline loops: CDR1 SGHTA, CDR2 FQGNSA. Trimming stripped 1 base from V and 5 bases from J, with 11 bases between. The CDR3 is 14 residues long. The CDR3 region is CASSLDGALYGYTF. The CDR3 region has the DNA TGTGCCAGCAGCTTAGATGGGGCCCTTTATGGCTACACCTTC.

CDR3 DNA: TGCAGTGCTAGAGCGCATGCTAGCGGGGGGTTCGAGACCCAGTACTTC. Translating gives CSARAHASGGFETQYF. The gene calls are TRBV20-1 and TRBJ2-5, with 11 bases aligning to TRBD2. Trimming cost V 1 base and J 5 bases; bases outside gene matches: 9. Per the germline V gene, CDR1 is DFQATT and CDR2 is SNEGSKA (reference sequence). This CDR3 comprises 16 residues.

The sample holds a few counts of this clonotype. This sequence joins TRBV20-1 and TRBJ2-1; 10 bases are a match to TRBD2. The CDR3 is made up of 14 amino acids. V was pared by 4 bases and J by 10 bases, with 10 bases of the junction left unmatched. CDR1 and CDR2 (germline): DFQATT, SNEGSKA (reference sequence). The CDR3 DNA reads TGCAGTGCTACCAAAGCGGGGGGGCCGCGAGAGCAGTTCTTC. Translating it yields CSATKAGGPREQFF.

This clonotype was seen a single time. This chain uses TRBV18 with TRBJ1-5, with a tentative D call TRBD1 (5 bases). The CDR3 runs 15 residues. Trimming took 3 bases from V and 7 from J, leaving 16 bases between them. Germline values: CDR1 KGHSH, CDR2 LQKENI. CDR3 sequence reads: CASSPVITRGQPQHF. Written as DNA, the CDR3 is TGTGCCAGCTCACCTGTAATTACACGGGGGCAGCCCCAGCATTTT.

This chain joins TRBV4-2 and TRBJ1-4; the D gene is possibly TRBD1 (5 bases). CDR3 length: 15 amino acids. Trimming removed 0 bases at V and 4 bases at J, with 9 bases between. CDR1 and CDR2 from the germline V gene are LGHNA and YNFKEQ. The CDR3 nucleotides are TGTGCCAGCAGCCAAGATCCAGGGTTTAATGAAAAACTGTTTTTT. Translating it yields CASSQDPGFNEKLFF.

This chain links TRBV9 with TRBJ2-3; D gene ambiguous. From germline, CDR1 is SGDLS and CDR2 YYNGEE. V was trimmed by 7 bases and J by 0 bases, leaving 12 bases between them. The CDR3 totals 14 residues. CDR3 coding DNA: TGTGCCAGCTCCGTGGGCTTTAGCACAGATACGCAGTATTTT. This sequence encodes CASSVGFSTDTQYF. The full variable domain, completed using reference TRBV9 and TRBJ2-3, is DSGVTQTPKHLITATGQRVTLRCSPRSGDLSVYWYQQSLDQGLQFLIQYYNGEERAKGNILERFSAQQFPDLHSELNLSSLELGDSALYFCASSVGFSTDTQYFGPGTRLTVL.

Note on this clonotype: This may arise from a read error, as a much more abundant clone is one base away. J is TRBJ2-3 and V is TRBV12-3 or TRBV12-4; 7 bases line up with TRBD1. The CDR3 contains 15 residues. The CDR3 reads CASSFGTVGTDTQNF. CDR3 nucleotide sequence: TGTGCCAGCAGTTTTGGAACAGTGGGGACAGATACGCAGAATTTT.

CDR3 coding DNA: TGTGCCAGCAGCCCGATTGGCGGCGGGGCAGGGGGAACAGATACGCAGTATTTT. This codes for CASSPIGGGAGGTDTQYF. The gene calls are TRBV3-1 and TRBJ2-3, with a tentative D call TRBD1 (7 bases). The CDR3 spans 18 residues. Per the germline V gene, CDR1 is LGHDT and CDR2 is YNNKEL (reference sequence). The ends were cut back, 4 bases at V and 3 bases at J, with 23 bases in the middle.

The J gene is TRBJ1-1, the V gene TRBV28; D might be TRBD1 (6 bases). The V and J ends lost 5 bases and 1 base respectively, with 14 bases between them. The CDR3 is made up of 15 amino acids. Germline CDR1 MDHEN, CDR2 SYDVKM. In DNA form, the CDR3 reads TGTGCCAGCAGTCTAACGGGGGCGACGAACACTGAAGCTTTCTTT. Protein sequence: CASSLTGATNTEAFF.

This chain joins TRBV7-3 and TRBJ1-1, with 10 nucleotides matching TRBD1. The CDR3 is 14 amino acids. V shed 8 bases and J 7 bases; nucleotides not matched to a gene: 10. The V gene's germline CDR1 is SGHTA and CDR2 FQGTGA. The CDR3 DNA reads as TGTGCCAGCTCCCGGGACAGGGGTGCCGGTGAAGCTTTCTTT. Translated, it gives CASSRDRGAGEAFF.